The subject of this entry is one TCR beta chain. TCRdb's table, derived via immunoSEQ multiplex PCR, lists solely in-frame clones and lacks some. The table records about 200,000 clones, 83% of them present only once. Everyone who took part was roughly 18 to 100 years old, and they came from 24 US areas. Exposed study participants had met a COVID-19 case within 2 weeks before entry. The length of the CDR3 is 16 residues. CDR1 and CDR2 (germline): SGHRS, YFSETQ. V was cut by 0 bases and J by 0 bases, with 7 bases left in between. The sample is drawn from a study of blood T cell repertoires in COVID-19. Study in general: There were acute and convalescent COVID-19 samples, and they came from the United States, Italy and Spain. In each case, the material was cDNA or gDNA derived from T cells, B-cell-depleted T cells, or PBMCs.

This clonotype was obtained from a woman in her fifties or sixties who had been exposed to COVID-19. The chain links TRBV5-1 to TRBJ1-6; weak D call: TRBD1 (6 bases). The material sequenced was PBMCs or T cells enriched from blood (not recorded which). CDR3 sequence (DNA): TGCGCCAGCAGCTTGGGAGGGGGCTCCTATAATTCACCCCTCCACTTT. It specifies CASSLGGGSYNSPLHF. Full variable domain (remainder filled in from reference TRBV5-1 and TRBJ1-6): KAGVTQTPRYLIKTRGQQVTLSCSPISGHRSVSWYQQTPGQGLQFLFEYFSETQRNKGNFPGRFSGRQFSNSRSEMNVSTLELGDSALYLCASSLGGGSYNSPLHFGNGTRLTVT.